Listed below are T cell receptor beta chains from one sample, sequenced in a study of control samples from healthy donors and cancer patients. TCRdb's copy holds only in-frame clones and misses some; the assay was immunoSEQ multiplex PCR. Of roughly 120,000 clones in the sample, roughly nine tenths were seen once. The sample was PBMCs. These receptors all stem from a woman aged 45-59 years with colorectal cancer. The CDR3 runs from the conserved cysteine through the conserved F or W. Each record gives: CDR3 protein, CDR3 DNA, clone size, J gene, V gene, D gene. The D gene is left open where the match is weak. Clone size is not always given. Where it is, it says once, few, many or a class for expanded clones.

CDR3 protein: CASSLGAARYFEQYF; CDR3 DNA: TGTGCCAGCAGCCTGGGAGCGGCCAGGTACTTCGAGCAGTACTTC; clone size: once; J gene: TRBJ2-7; V gene: TRBV16; D gene: .
CDR3 protein: CASSLHALREKLFF; CDR3 DNA: TGTGCCAGCAGTTTACATGCATTACGGGAAAAACTGTTTTTT; clone size: .; J gene: TRBJ1-4; V gene: TRBV28; D gene: .
CDR3 protein: CAWSVGGNTEAFF; CDR3 DNA: TGTGCCTGGAGCGTAGGAGGGAACACTGAAGCTTTCTTT; clone size: .; J gene: TRBJ1-1; V gene: TRBV30; D gene: .
CDR3 protein: CASSEFSRGPRNEQFF; CDR3 DNA: TGTGCCAGCAGTGAATTTTCTAGAGGTCCTCGGAATGAGCAGTTCTTC; clone size: .; J gene: TRBJ2-1; V gene: TRBV6-1; D gene: .
CDR3 protein: CASSREAAGGPTGELFF; CDR3 DNA: TGCGCCAGCAGCCGCGAGGCGGCGGGGGGGCCCACCGGGGAGCTGTTTTTT; clone size: .; J gene: TRBJ2-2; V gene: TRBV4-1; D gene: TRBD2
CDR3 protein: CASSKGRRFNTEAFF; CDR3 DNA: TGCGCCAGCAGTAAGGGACGGAGATTTAACACTGAAGCTTTCTTT; clone size: once; J gene: TRBJ1-1; V gene: TRBV10-1; D gene: .
CDR3 protein: CASSMNMGGQNIQYF; CDR3 DNA: TGTGCCAGTAGTATGAATATGGGGGGACAAAACATTCAGTACTTC; clone size: .; J gene: TRBJ2-4; V gene: TRBV19; D gene: .
CDR3 protein: CASSALPGGNTEAFF; CDR3 DNA: TGTGCCAGTAGTGCGCTCCCGGGGGGGAACACTGAAGCTTTCTTT; clone size: .; J gene: TRBJ1-1; V gene: TRBV19; D gene: .
CDR3 protein: CASSSQQGSTDTQYF; CDR3 DNA: TGTGCCAGCAGCTCTCAGCAGGGGAGCACAGATACGCAGTATTTT; clone size: once; J gene: TRBJ2-3; V gene: TRBV7-9; D gene: .
CDR3 protein: CASSISGTGFQPQHF; CDR3 DNA: TGTGCCAGCAGTATATCCGGGACAGGGTTTCAGCCCCAGCATTTT; clone size: .; J gene: TRBJ1-5; V gene: TRBV6-5; D gene: TRBD1
CDR3 protein: CASSIAVGNSPLHF; CDR3 DNA: TGTGCCAGTAGTATAGCCGTGGGGAATTCACCCCTCCACTTT; clone size: .; J gene: TRBJ1-6; V gene: TRBV19; D gene: .
CDR3 protein: CASSLGYPNLETQYF; CDR3 DNA: TGTGCCAGCAGCTTAGGCTACCCCAATTTGGAGACCCAGTACTTC; clone size: .; J gene: TRBJ2-5; V gene: TRBV7-7; D gene: .
CDR3 protein: CASSSRTGGHGYTF; CDR3 DNA: TGTGCCAGCAGTTCCCGGACAGGGGGCCATGGCTACACCTTC; clone size: .; J gene: TRBJ1-2; V gene: TRBV27; D gene: TRBD1
CDR3 protein: CASPPNGREDYNEQFF; CDR3 DNA: TGTGCCAGCCCTCCAAATGGGCGGGAGGACTACAATGAGCAGTTCTTC; clone size: .; J gene: TRBJ2-1; V gene: TRBV28; D gene: TRBD2
CDR3 protein: CASSQDLQVMNTEAFF; CDR3 DNA: TGTGCCAGCAGCCAAGACTTACAAGTAATGAACACTGAAGCTTTCTTT; clone size: .; J gene: TRBJ1-1; V gene: TRBV3-1/TRBV3-2; D gene: .
CDR3 protein: CASSLNRGNQPQHF; CDR3 DNA: TGTGCCAGCAGCCTAAACAGGGGGAATCAGCCCCAGCATTTT; clone size: .; J gene: TRBJ1-5; V gene: TRBV2; D gene: TRBD1
CDR3 protein: CATNREGEKLFF; CDR3 DNA: TGTGCCACCAACAGGGAGGGCGAAAAACTGTTTTTT; clone size: .; J gene: TRBJ1-4; V gene: TRBV24-1; D gene: .
CDR3 protein: CASSLTGSTDTQYF; CDR3 DNA: TGTGCCAGCAGCCTAACAGGGAGCACAGATACGCAGTATTTT; clone size: .; J gene: TRBJ2-3; V gene: TRBV7-9; D gene: .
CDR3 protein: CASSIEGNQPQHF; CDR3 DNA: TGTGCCAGTAGTATTGAGGGCAATCAGCCCCAGCATTTT; clone size: .; J gene: TRBJ1-5; V gene: TRBV19; D gene: .
CDR3 protein: CASSELPPGSNQPQHF; CDR3 DNA: TGTGCCAGCAGTGAACTACCCCCTGGTAGCAATCAGCCCCAGCATTTT; clone size: .; J gene: TRBJ1-5; V gene: TRBV6-1; D gene: .
CDR3 protein: CASSPPGTGREDTQYF; CDR3 DNA: TGTGCCAGCAGCCCTCCTGGGACCGGGCGGGAAGATACGCAGTATTTT; clone size: .; J gene: TRBJ2-3; V gene: TRBV2; D gene: .
CDR3 protein: CASSLNSQETQYF; CDR3 DNA: TGTGCCAGCAGCTTAAATAGTCAAGAGACCCAGTACTTC; clone size: once; J gene: TRBJ2-5; V gene: TRBV7-9; D gene: .
CDR3 protein: CASSPLGGGQNIQYF; CDR3 DNA: TGTGCCAGCTCACCCCTCGGGGGAGGTCAAAACATTCAGTACTTC; clone size: .; J gene: TRBJ2-4; V gene: TRBV18; D gene: .
CDR3 protein: CASSAGQLQETQYF; CDR3 DNA: TGCGCCAGCAGCGCCGGACAGCTCCAAGAGACCCAGTACTTC; clone size: once; J gene: TRBJ2-5; V gene: TRBV5-1; D gene: .
CDR3 protein: CASSRLMTGAGNTIYF; CDR3 DNA: TGTGCCAGTAGCCGACTAATGACAGGGGCTGGAAACACCATATATTTT; clone size: .; J gene: TRBJ1-3; V gene: TRBV9; D gene: TRBD1
CDR3 protein: CASSENNSPLHF; CDR3 DNA: TGTGCCAGTAGTGAAAATAACTCACCCCTCCACTTT; clone size: .; J gene: TRBJ1-6; V gene: TRBV19; D gene: .
CDR3 protein: CASSRQGYGYTF; CDR3 DNA: TGTGCCAGCAGTCGACAGGGTTATGGCTACACCTTC; clone size: .; J gene: TRBJ1-2; V gene: TRBV28; D gene: TRBD1
CDR3 protein: CAISGGQGLEQYF; CDR3 DNA: TGTGCCATCAGTGGAGGACAGGGCCTCGAGCAGTACTTC; clone size: .; J gene: TRBJ2-7; V gene: TRBV10-3; D gene: TRBD1